Following are 32 T cell receptor beta chains from one sample sequenced in a study of CD8+ T cells in alopecia areata. TCR sequencing used cDNA made by reverse transcription of extracted RNA. TCRdb's copy holds only in-frame clones and misses some; the assay was immunoSEQ multiplex PCR. The sample includes roughly 150,000 clones, roughly 60% seen only once; the top ten take approximately 4.8%. The source material was CD4+ T cells sorted from blood. These receptors were collected from a human donor in good health.

The J gene is TRBJ2-5, the V gene TRBV14, with TRBD1 identical over 8 bases. The CDR3 sequence is 14 residues long. V was clipped by 4 bases and J by 6 bases; unmatched bases: 7. Germline-derived CDR1 and CDR2 are SGHDN and FVKESK. CDR3 coding DNA: TGTGCCAGCAGCCGGACAGGGAATAGTCAGACCCAGTACTTC. It translates to CASSRTGNSQTQYF. The entire variable domain, with the rest obtained from reference TRBV14 and TRBJ2-5, is as follows: EAGVTQFPSHSVIEKGQTVTLRCDPISGHDNLYWYRRVMGKEIKFLLHFVKESKQDESGMPNNRFLAERTGGTYSTLKVQPAELEDSGVYFCASSRTGNSQTQYFGPGTRLLVL.

The chain carries TRBV29-1 and TRBJ1-4, with unresolved D. Trimming cost V 6 bases and J 8 bases, with 16 bases left between them. Germline CDR1 is SQVTM and CDR2 is ANQGSEA. The CDR3 covers 13 residues. This CDR3 reads CSVLHAHREKLFF. CDR3 coding DNA: TGCAGCGTCCTCCACGCTCATCGGGAAAAACTGTTTTTT.

The chain is built from TRBV27 and TRBJ2-1, with 9 positions matching TRBD2. Per the germline V gene, CDR1 is MNHEY and CDR2 is SMNVEV (reference sequence). The CDR3 runs 16 residues. Trimming cost V 3 bases and J 6 bases; bases outside gene matches: 9. The CDR3 bases are TGTGCCAGCAGTTTGAGCGCGGGAGGGTCGATCAATGAGCAGTTCTTC. It specifies CASSLSAGGSINEQFF.

The CDR3 is CASSESVKQYF. As DNA, the CDR3 is TGCGCCAGCAGTGAGTCGGTTAAACAGTACTTC. This chain joins TRBV10-2 and TRBJ2-7; D remains ambiguous. This CDR3 is 11 amino acids long. In germline, CDR1 is WSHSY, CDR2 SAAADI. The V and J ends lost 0 bases and 10 bases respectively, with 7 bases between them.

The chain is built from TRBV14 and TRBJ2-7; possibly TRBD2 for D (6 bases). The CDR3 spans 13 residues. CDR1 and CDR2 (germline): SGHDN, FVKESK. Trimming took 1 base from V and 6 from J, leaving 10 bases between them. For the CDR3, the DNA is TGTGCCAGCAGCCAAGCACTAGCCTCCGAGCAGTACTTC. Translating it yields CASSQALASEQYF.

This clone was seen just once. The V gene is TRBV29-1, the J gene TRBJ2-3; TRBD1 agrees at 9 bases. This CDR3 has 14 residues. Germline V gives CDR1 SQVTM, CDR2 ANQGSEA. V lost 5 bases and J lost 4; bases outside the gene matches: 7. The CDR3 DNA is TGCAGCGTTCCCAGGGACAGGGTGGCAGATACGCAGTATTTT. This codes for CSVPRDRVADTQYF.

This clone was recorded many times. This chain joins TRBV14 and TRBJ2-3; D assignment may be TRBD1 or TRBD2 (5 bases each). The CDR3 runs to 16 residues. Trimming removed 3 bases from V and 0 bases from J, with 13 bases in between. In germline, CDR1 is SGHDN, CDR2 FVKESK. DNA for the CDR3: TGTGCCAGCAGCCAGTGGGCAGGGACCAGCACAGATACGCAGTATTTT. The encoded protein is CASSQWAGTSTDTQYF.

In the case of this clone: The same CDR3 arises from other DNA sequences in this sample as well. The chain carries TRBV6-5 and TRBJ1-2, with TRBD1 matching over 7 bases. Germline CDR1 is MNHEY and CDR2 is SVGAGI. The V and J ends lost 5 bases and 2 bases, in that order; junction bases with no gene match: 2. The CDR3 runs 13 residues. CDR3 in amino acids: CASSKTGNYGYTF. DNA for the CDR3: TGTGCCAGCAGTAAGACAGGGAACTATGGCTACACCTTC.

This clone was observed a handful of times. The chain links TRBV7-9 to TRBJ2-6, with D uncertain. The germline V gene encodes CDR1 SEHNR and CDR2 FQNEAQ (reference sequence). V shed 1 base and J shed 0 bases, with 4 bases lying between them. The CDR3 is 15 amino acids. DNA for the CDR3: TGTGCCAGCAGCTTAGAGGGCTCTGGGGCCAACGTCCTGACTTTC. It codes for CASSLEGSGANVLTF. The entire variable domain, with the rest obtained from reference TRBV7-9 and TRBJ2-6, is as follows: DTGVSQNPRHKITKRGQNVTFRCDPISEHNRLYWYRQTLGQGPEFLTYFQNEAQLEKSRLLSDRFSAERPKGSFSTLEIQRTEQGDSAMYLCASSLEGSGANVLTFGAGSRLTVL.

The V and J genes are TRBV5-1 and TRBJ2-7; 7 bases fit TRBD1. This CDR3 is built from 15 residues. V gave up 4 bases and J gave up 2 bases; unmatched junction bases: 9. The germline V gene encodes CDR1 SGHRS and CDR2 YFSETQ. The CDR3 DNA is TGCGCCAGCAGCCTAGGGACAGTTTCCACCTACGAGCAGTACTTC. This codes for CASSLGTVSTYEQYF.

This clone was found many times. The chain's CDR3 is CASSLEYTGELFF. As DNA, the CDR3 is TGTGCCAGCAGCTTGGAGTACACCGGGGAGCTGTTTTTT. V is TRBV5-5 and J is TRBJ2-2; D is ambiguous. The CDR3 is 13 amino acids. V was cut by 0 bases and J by 3 bases, with 3 bases left in between. The germline CDR1 and CDR2 sequences are SGHKS and YYEKEE (reference sequence).

This clone has just a few counts. This rearrangement joins TRBV29-1 to TRBJ1-4, with D hard to call. V lost 6 bases to trimming and J lost 3 bases, with 11 bases between them. Per germline, CDR1 SQVTM and CDR2 ANQGSEA. The CDR3 contains 13 residues. CDR3 protein: CSVGRAANEKLFF. The CDR3 DNA is TGCAGCGTGGGGAGGGCTGCTAATGAAAAACTGTTTTTT.

J is TRBJ2-7 and V is TRBV30, with TRBD2 as a possible D gene (5 bases). V was pared by 7 bases and J by 3 bases, with 16 bases between. The CDR3 totals 13 residues. The germline V gene encodes CDR1 GTSNPN and CDR2 SVGIG (reference sequence). CDR3: CASSRRGYYEQYF. The CDR3 DNA reads TGTGCCTCGTCCCGACGGGGATACTACGAGCAGTACTTC.

This rearrangement joins TRBV27 to TRBJ2-1, with 9 nucleotides matching TRBD1. V was pared by 6 bases and J by 8 bases, with 14 bases of the junction left unmatched. Germline CDR1 is MNHEY and CDR2 is SMNVEV (reference sequence). CDR3 size: 16 residues. Here the CDR3 reads CASRRLPGQGIDEQFF. For the CDR3, the DNA is TGTGCCAGCAGACGCCTCCCGGGACAGGGTATCGATGAGCAGTTCTTC.

The rearrangement joins TRBV5-1 to TRBJ2-1, with TRBD2 matching over 10 bases. The CDR3 totals 19 residues. V lost 4 bases, J lost 5 bases, and 18 bases stayed unmatched. Per the germline V gene, CDR1 is SGHRS and CDR2 is YFSETQ. The CDR3 nucleotides read TGCGCCAGCAGCCCCCGGGGTCTAGCGGGAGTGGGGCCAAACAATGAGCAGTTCTTC. Amino acid sequence: CASSPRGLAGVGPNNEQFF.

This chain joins TRBV29-1 and TRBJ1-4, with no clear D. CDR1 is SQVTM and CDR2 is ANQGSEA in the germline V gene. The V end was cut by 3 bases, the J end by 5 bases, with 4 bases between. This CDR3 region has 11 residues. The chain's CDR3 is CSVDMNEKLFF. The CDR3 coding sequence is TGCAGCGTTGATATGAATGAAAAACTGTTTTTT.

V gene TRBV28 combines with J gene TRBJ2-5; possibly TRBD1 for D (5 bases). Germline V gene data show CDR1 as MDHEN and CDR2 as SYDVKM. Trimming removed 2 bases at V and 1 base at J, with 11 bases between. There are 15 residues in the CDR3. DNA of the CDR3: TGTGCCAGCAGTTTAGAAGGGGCCCTCCAAGAGACCCAGTACTTC. Protein sequence: CASSLEGALQETQYF.

The sample holds a few counts of this clone. The chain has TRBV5-1 and TRBJ2-2; D is ambiguous. Germline CDR1 SGHRS, CDR2 YFSETQ. Trimming shortened V by 4 bases and J by 5 bases, and 15 bases separated the two germline ends. This CDR3 spans 15 amino acids. CDR3 sequence reads: CASSRTAVETGELFF. In DNA form, the CDR3 reads TGCGCCAGCAGCAGAACGGCGGTTGAAACCGGGGAGCTGTTTTTT.

The chain employs TRBV15 and TRBJ1-5; D unclear. The length of the CDR3 is 13 residues. V lost 3 bases to trimming and J lost 7 bases, with 10 bases between them. The V gene's germline CDR1 is LNHNV and CDR2 YYDKDF (reference sequence). The CDR3, as DNA: TGTGCCACCAGCAGGATTAGAACACAGCCCCAGCATTTT. It encodes CATSRIRTQPQHF.

The rearrangement uses TRBV29-1 and TRBJ1-2, with D tentatively TRBD1 (6 bases). Germline V gives CDR1 SQVTM, CDR2 ANQGSEA. The CDR3 has 12 residues. V was trimmed by 6 bases and J by 2 bases, leaving 10 bases between them. CDR3 region: CSVGGRNYGYTF. The CDR3 bases are TGCAGCGTAGGGGGGCGCAACTATGGCTACACCTTC.

V gene TRBV5-1 combines with J gene TRBJ2-1; D is possibly TRBD2 (5 bases). Germline assignment: CDR1 SGHRS and CDR2 YFSETQ. This CDR3 is 15 amino acids long. Trimming pared 4 bases from V and 7 bases from J, leaving 18 bases between. CDR3 loop: CASSLFRMEDNEQFF. As DNA, the CDR3 is TGCGCCAGCAGCCTCTTCCGGATGGAGGATAATGAGCAGTTCTTC.

A few counts support this clone. This chain uses TRBV28 with TRBJ2-1; the match to TRBD1 covers 8 bases. J gave up 10 bases and V 7 bases, and 9 bases lay outside the gene matches. The germline CDR1 and CDR2 sequences are MDHEN and SYDVKM. This CDR3 is built from 13 residues. The CDR3 DNA sequence: TGTGCCAGCATTAAATACAGGGGGACCGAGCAGTTCTTC. Translating gives CASIKYRGTEQFF.

This chain links TRBV9 with TRBJ2-1; maybe TRBD2 (5 bases). The CDR3 has 15 residues. V dropped 0 bases and J dropped 4 bases, with 11 bases sitting between them. From germline, CDR1 is SGDLS and CDR2 YYNGEE. CDR3 sequence (DNA): TGTGCCAGCAGCGTAGGGCTAGCAGAATACAATGAGCAGTTCTTC. Protein: CASSVGLAEYNEQFF.

This clone was found a few times. The V call is TRBV6-6, the J call TRBJ2-7; a weak D match, TRBD2 (5 bases). The CDR3 is 14 amino acids. Trimming stripped 10 bases from V and 2 bases from J, with 18 bases between. The germline V gene encodes CDR1 MNHNY and CDR2 SVGAGI (reference sequence). The DNA for the CDR3 is TGTGCCACCACGCCGCTAGCTGATACCTACGAGCAGTACTTC. Translating it yields CATTPLADTYEQYF.

V and J are TRBV29-1 and TRBJ2-3, with a possible D match to TRBD2 (5 bases). The germline CDR1 and CDR2 sequences are SQVTM and ANQGSEA. The CDR3 consists of 13 residues. V gave up 4 bases and J gave up 0 bases, with 8 bases separating them. The CDR3: CSVAGGSTDTQYF. The CDR3 DNA sequence: TGCAGCGTTGCTGGCGGGAGCACAGATACGCAGTATTTT.

This chain uses TRBV5-1 with TRBJ2-5; 10 bases agree with TRBD2. CDR3 length: 15 amino acids. The germline V gene has CDR1 SGHRS and CDR2 YFSETQ. The V segment lost 3 bases and the J segment 2 bases; nucleotides outside the gene matches: 4. CDR3 amino acids: CASSSRTSGQETQYF. CDR3 sequence (DNA): TGCGCCAGCAGCTCCCGGACTAGCGGACAAGAGACCCAGTACTTC.

The J gene is TRBJ2-3, the V gene TRBV14; 7 bases map to TRBD2. The CDR3 runs 13 residues. CDR1 and CDR2 (germline): SGHDN, FVKESK. V lost 4 bases to trimming and J lost 4 bases; unmatched junction nucleotides: 2. Written as DNA, the CDR3 is TGTGCCAGCAGCCGAGCGGGGTCAGATACGCAGTATTTT. This encodes CASSRAGSDTQYF.

This chain joins TRBV29-1 and TRBJ2-4; 7 positions agree with TRBD2. Germline CDR1 and CDR2: SQVTM and ANQGSEA. This CDR3 spans 16 amino acids. The ends lost 4 bases at V and 0 bases at J; junction bases unmatched: 9. The CDR3: CSVVTGGTLAKNIQYF. The CDR3 DNA sequence: TGCAGCGTTGTAACGGGGGGTACGCTAGCCAAAAACATTCAGTACTTC.

The chain is built from TRBV13 and TRBJ2-5; 7 nucleotides agree with TRBD2. Trimming at V came to 6 bases and at J to 2 bases, leaving 6 bases not matched to a gene. Germline CDR1 and CDR2: PRHDT and FYEKMQ (reference sequence). This CDR3 is 14 amino acids long. The DNA for the CDR3 is TGTGCCAGCAGGGGAGGGACCGATCAAGAGACCCAGTACTTC. Encoded protein: CASRGGTDQETQYF.

Turning to this clone: This could be a read error, since a much larger clone is one nucleotide away. This sample also contains other DNA sequences that code for the same CDR3. The rearrangement joins TRBV14 to TRBJ2-1; the D is unclear. The CDR3 extends over 12 amino acids. Germline V gene data show CDR1 as SGHDN and CDR2 as FVKESK. CDR3 sequence reads: CASSPSHNEQFF. Here the CDR3 DNA reads TGTGCCAGCAGTCCCTCCCACAATGAGCAGTTCTTC.

This rearrangement joins TRBV14 to TRBJ1-3; D may be TRBD1 (5 bases). CDR3 length equals 16 residues. Trimming removed 3 bases at V and 3 bases at J, with 15 bases between. CDR1 is SGHDN and CDR2 is FVKESK in the germline V gene. The CDR3 bases are TGTGCCAGCAGCCATTTTTCCAGGGCACTTGGAAACACCATATATTTT. Protein: CASSHFSRALGNTIYF.

This clone was found a few times. The V call is TRBV29-1, the J call TRBJ1-2, with D possibly TRBD1 on 6 matching bases. Germline V gene lookup returns CDR1 SQVTM and CDR2 ANQGSEA. V was trimmed by 7 bases and J by 8 bases, leaving 14 bases between them. The CDR3 consists of 11 residues. In DNA form, the CDR3 reads TGCAGCGCCCGGGACACTAGCGGCTACACCTTC. Its protein product is CSARDTSGYTF. Full variable domain (rest looked up from reference TRBV29-1 and TRBJ1-2): SAVISQKPSRDICQRGTSLTIQCQVDSQVTMMFWYRQQPGQSLTLIATANQGSEATYESGFVIDKFPISRPNLTFSTLTVSNMSPEDSSIYLCSARDTSGYTFGSGTRLTVV.